This TCR beta chain was identified during a study of OX40 agonist ivuxolimab in advanced cancers. Across the study: Enrolled patients in dose escalation had cancers that were hepatocellular carcinoma, melanoma, renal cell or head and neck cancer. Of mixed ages from about 20 to 85 and averaging about 60 years, the group was just under 85% male.

Comment on this clone: Its specificity is not known.

Study conclusions and caveats: Antigen specificity of clonally expanded peripheral T cells was not established.

V lost 1 base to trimming and J lost 2 bases; unmatched junction nucleotides: 3. The CDR3 is made up of 15 amino acids. Looked up from germline, CDR1 is LGHNA and CDR2 is YNFKEQ. Clones were sequenced by immunoSEQ multiplex PCR, and TCRdb holds only the in-frame ones, with some missing. The table records 55,000 to 75,000 clones, approximately 91% of them present only once. The sequences come from CD4+ or CD8+ T cells sorted from blood, collected in a trial of the OX40 agonist ivuxolimab. This clonotype was obtained from an adult with an advanced solid tumor such as melanoma, head and neck, liver or kidney cancer. The gene calls are TRBV4-2 and TRBJ2-7, with 9 bases aligning to TRBD2. CDR3 nucleotides: TGTGCCAGCAGCCAAGGCCTAGCGGGGACCTACGAGCAGTACTTC. Translation gives CASSQGLAGTYEQYF.